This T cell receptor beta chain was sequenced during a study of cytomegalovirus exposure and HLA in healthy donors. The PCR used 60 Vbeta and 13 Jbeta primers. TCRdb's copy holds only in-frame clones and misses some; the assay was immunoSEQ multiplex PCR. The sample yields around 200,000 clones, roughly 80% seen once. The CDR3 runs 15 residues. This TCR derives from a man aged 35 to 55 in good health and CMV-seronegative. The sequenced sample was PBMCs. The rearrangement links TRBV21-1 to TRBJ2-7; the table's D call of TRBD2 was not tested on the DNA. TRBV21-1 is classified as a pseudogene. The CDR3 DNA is TGTGCCAGCAGCATCGGGGGAGGGATCTCCTACGAGCAGTACTTC. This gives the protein CASSIGGGISYEQYF.